These 31 T cell receptor beta chains were all obtained from the same sample, sequenced in a study of cytomegalovirus exposure and HLA in healthy donors. Primers: 60 Vbeta forward and 13 Jbeta reverse. Some clones are missing from TCRdb's copy, which holds only in-frame ones; the method was immunoSEQ multiplex PCR. The sample shows about 160,000 clones, approximately 79% of them seen only once. The sequencing input was PBMCs. The receptors derive from a middle-aged man in good health and CMV-seronegative.

The chain is built from TRBV5-6 and TRBJ2-1; 7 bases are shared with TRBD2. Germline CDR1 SGHDT, CDR2 YYEEEE. This CDR3 contains 14 residues. The V segment lost 1 base and the J segment 7 bases; nucleotides outside the gene matches: 5. The CDR3, as DNA: TGTGCCAGCAGCTTGTGGCTAGCGGTAAATGAGCAGTTCTTC. Encoded protein: CASSLWLAVNEQFF. The full variable domain, rest sourced from reference TRBV5-6 and TRBJ2-1, is DAGVTQSPTHLIKTRGQQVTLRCSPKSGHDTVSWYQQALGQGPQFIFQYYEEEERQRGNFPDRFSGHQFPNYSSELNVNALLLGDSALYLCASSLWLAVNEQFFGPGTRLTVL.

This chain uses TRBV5-4 with TRBJ2-6; D possibly corresponds to TRBD2 (5 bases). Trimming cost V 1 base and J 4 bases, with 9 bases left between them. CDR1 and CDR2 (germline): SGHNT, YYREEE (reference sequence). The CDR3 consists of 15 residues. CDR3 amino acids: CASSLFLAGANVLTF. The DNA of the CDR3 is TGTGCCAGCAGCTTGTTCCTAGCCGGGGCCAACGTCCTGACTTTC.

The chain couples TRBV12-5 to TRBJ2-7; D may be TRBD2 (5 bases). The CDR3 is made up of 12 amino acids. The germline V gene has CDR1 LGHNT and CDR2 FRNRAP. V lost 6 bases and J 4 bases, leaving 10 bases between the germline ends. The CDR3 nucleotides read TGTGCTAGTGGAATCTGGACTTACGAGCAGTACTTC. This gives the protein CASGIWTYEQYF.

This chain uses TRBV7-9 with TRBJ2-7; a weak D match, TRBD1 (6 bases). The CDR3 sequence is 13 residues long. Per germline, CDR1 SEHNR and CDR2 FQNEAQ (reference sequence). V lost 3 bases, J lost 3 bases, and 9 bases lay in between. The CDR3: CASSLIGGYEQYF. The CDR3 nucleotides read TGTGCCAGCAGCTTGATAGGGGGCTACGAGCAGTACTTC.

V and J are TRBV18 and TRBJ2-7; the match to TRBD1 covers 10 bases. The V gene end was trimmed by 3 bases and the J gene end by 5 bases; junction bases not matched to a gene: 4. CDR1 and CDR2 from the germline V gene are KGHSH and LQKENI. The CDR3 is 14 residues long. The CDR3 loop reads CASSPRQGADEQYF. The CDR3 nucleotides are TGTGCCAGCTCACCCCGACAGGGGGCCGACGAGCAGTACTTC.

This chain uses TRBV10-3 with TRBJ1-1, with 10 bases matching TRBD1. Germline loops: CDR1 ENHRY, CDR2 SYGVKD. The J segment lost 5 bases and the V segment lost 5 bases, leaving 8 bases of the junction unmatched. The CDR3 consists of 15 residues. The CDR3 DNA reads TGTGCCATCAGTCCGGGACAGGGGAGGACAACTGAAGCTTTCTTT. Protein sequence: CAISPGQGRTTEAFF.

This chain joins TRBV4-3 and TRBJ2-1, with D perhaps TRBD2 (5 bases). Looked up from germline, CDR1 is LGHNA and CDR2 is YSLEER. The CDR3 has 14 residues. The germline V and J ends were trimmed by 1 base and 8 bases, with 12 bases remaining between them. Written as DNA, the CDR3 is TGCGCCAGCAGCCAAGTGGTCAGAGCGGATGAGCAGTTCTTC. Its translation: CASSQVVRADEQFF.

In its sample, this clone was seen a few times. The V call is TRBV4-1, the J call TRBJ1-1, with D maybe TRBD1 (5 bases). The V end was cut by 1 base, the J end by 6 bases, with 12 bases between. Germline V gene lookup returns CDR1 MGHRA and CDR2 YSYEKL. This CDR3 is 14 amino acids long. CDR3 bases: TGCGCCAGCAGCCAAGGGGGCCCTGGCGCTGAAGCTTTCTTT. Translation: CASSQGGPGAEAFF.

This clone showed up just once. This sequence joins TRBV7-6 and TRBJ2-7; possibly TRBD1 for D (6 bases). The germline V and J ends were trimmed by 1 base and 0 bases, with 13 bases remaining between them. CDR1 and CDR2 (germline): SGHVS, FNYEAQ. The CDR3 loop spans 16 amino acids. CDR3 coding DNA: TGTGCCAGCAGCTTAGGGACGGGACAAGACTCCTACGAGCAGTACTTC. As protein: CASSLGTGQDSYEQYF.

This clone has more than one count but fewer than ten. The chain recombines TRBV2 with TRBJ2-1; 7 nucleotides line up with TRBD2. The length of the CDR3 is 12 residues. The ends lost 5 bases at V and 5 bases at J; junction bases unmatched: 0. Germline V CDR1 and CDR2: SNHLY, FYNNEI. The chain's CDR3 is CASSTSDNEQFF. The CDR3 DNA reads TGTGCCAGCAGTACTAGCGACAATGAGCAGTTCTTC.

V is TRBV10-3 and J is TRBJ2-5, with D possibly TRBD1 on 5 matching bases. The DNA end is more similar to TRBJ2-7, so the J call may be wrong. The germline gives CDR1 ENHRY, CDR2 SYGVKD. The CDR3 is made up of 14 amino acids. This CDR3 reads CAIGTGDLSYEQYF. In nucleotides, the CDR3 is TGTGCCATCGGCACAGGCGATCTCTCCTACGAGCAGTACTTC.

This clone was detected once. This chain links TRBV30 with TRBJ2-6; no definite D call. The CDR3 extends over 13 amino acids. CDR1 GTSNPN and CDR2 SVGIG come from the germline V gene (reference sequence). V was clipped by 3 bases and J by 0 bases, with 3 bases between them. The CDR3, as DNA: TGTGCCTGGAGGAGCTCTGGGGCCAACGTCCTGACTTTC. Its translation is CAWRSSGANVLTF.

DNA for the CDR3: TGTGCCAGTAGTATGGAGGAGTTGGAGACCCAGTACTTC. Translated: CASSMEELETQYF. The chain combines TRBV19 with TRBJ2-5; tentative D call: TRBD2 (5 bases). Germline assignment: CDR1 LNHDA and CDR2 SQIVND (reference sequence). This CDR3 contains 13 residues. Trimming shortened V by 3 bases and J by 5 bases, and 10 bases separated the two germline ends. Filled out from reference TRBV19 and TRBJ2-5, the complete variable domain reads DGGITQSPKYLFRKEGQNVTLSCEQNLNHDAMYWYRQDPGQGLRLIYYSQIVNDFQKGDIAEGYSVSREKKESFPLTVTSAQKNPTAFYLCASSMEELETQYFGPGTRLLVL.

This chain links TRBV9 with TRBJ2-1; 8 bases match TRBD2. The CDR3 covers 14 residues. J gave up 6 bases and V 4 bases, and 6 bases lay outside the gene matches. Germline V CDR1 and CDR2: SGDLS, YYNGEE. CDR3 protein: CASSLRGALNEQFF. The CDR3, as DNA: TGTGCCAGCAGCTTGCGGGGGGCCCTCAATGAGCAGTTCTTC.

This clone appeared a few times. CDR3 amino acids: CASSLKGTGGEKLFF. The CDR3, as DNA: TGTGCCAGCAGCCTCAAGGGGACAGGGGGTGAAAAACTGTTTTTT. V is TRBV5-4 and J is TRBJ1-4; 11 bases align to TRBD1. Germline V gives CDR1 SGHNT, CDR2 YYREEE (reference sequence). The CDR3 sequence is 15 residues long. The trim removed 4 bases at V and 7 bases at J, leaving 6 bases unmatched.

The V call is TRBV6-5, the J call TRBJ2-1; the D gene is possibly TRBD2 (6 bases). This CDR3 spans 14 amino acids. V was pared by 6 bases and J by 2 bases, with 11 bases between. Per germline, CDR1 MNHEY and CDR2 SVGAGI. The CDR3 spells CASSNGGTYNEQFF. In nucleotides, the CDR3 is TGTGCCAGCAGCAACGGGGGAACCTACAATGAGCAGTTCTTC.

The chain is built from TRBV7-3 and TRBJ2-2; D perhaps matches TRBD2 (5 bases). Germline CDR1 and CDR2: SGHTA and FQGTGA. Deletions cut 2 bases from V and 1 base from J, with 5 bases between. The CDR3 loop spans 14 amino acids. The DNA of the CDR3 is TGTGCCAGCAGCTTAGGAGGGAACACCGGGGAGCTGTTTTTT. This encodes CASSLGGNTGELFF.

The V gene is TRBV12-5, the J gene TRBJ2-5; perhaps TRBD2 as D (5 bases). From germline, CDR1 is LGHNT and CDR2 FRNRAP. The CDR3 contains 16 residues. Between the trimmed V and J ends, which lost 1 base and 1 base, there was a span of 13 bases. The CDR3 coding sequence is TGTGCTAGTGGTTTGGCCAGAACGGGATCCCAAGAGACCCAGTACTTC. Its translation is CASGLARTGSQETQYF.

This clone was observed a few times. This chain joins TRBV4-2 and TRBJ2-5; 11 positions match TRBD2. Germline V CDR1 and CDR2: LGHNA, YNFKEQ. This CDR3 has 17 amino acids. J gave up 3 bases and V 2 bases, and 8 bases lay outside the gene matches. This chain's CDR3 is CASSQSGGTSGEETQYF. In DNA form, the CDR3 reads TGTGCCAGCAGCCAAAGCGGCGGGACTAGCGGAGAAGAGACCCAGTACTTC.

The V and J genes are TRBV7-2 and TRBJ2-2; the match to TRBD2 covers 8 bases. The CDR3 has 15 amino acids. After removal of 5 bases from V and 5 bases from J, the junction contained 7 bases not matched to a gene. Germline V gene sequence: CDR1 SGHTA, CDR2 FQGNSA. CDR3 nucleotides: TGTGCCAGCAGCCCCCCGGGACTAGAGACCGGGGAGCTGTTTTTT. Its translation is CASSPPGLETGELFF.

The V and J genes are TRBV6-6 and TRBJ2-5; 8 bases map to TRBD2. The end of the DNA aligns better with TRBJ2-7, so the J call may be wrong. The germline gives CDR1 MNHNY, CDR2 SVGAGI (reference sequence). CDR3 length: 15 residues. CDR3 sequence (DNA): TGTGCCAGCAGGCCGGTAGCGGGGAGAACCTACGAGCAGTACTTC. Amino acids: CASRPVAGRTYEQYF.

The rearrangement uses TRBV27 and TRBJ2-2; D remains ambiguous. V was clipped by 0 bases and J by 4 bases, with 6 bases between them. Looked up from germline, CDR1 is MNHEY and CDR2 is SMNVEV (reference sequence). This CDR3 has 14 residues. The CDR3 loop is CASSLSMSTGELFF. The CDR3 nucleotides read TGTGCCAGCAGTTTATCGATGAGCACCGGGGAGCTGTTTTTT.

This clone was detected only once. The chain links TRBV7-9 to TRBJ1-4; 10 bases match TRBD1. The CDR3 runs to 15 residues. J lost 5 bases, V lost 3 bases, and 3 bases had no gene match. Per the germline V gene, CDR1 is SEHNR and CDR2 is FQNEAQ (reference sequence). CDR3 in DNA: TGTGCCAGCAGCTTTCGGGACAGGGGCAATGAAAAACTGTTTTTT. It yields the protein CASSFRDRGNEKLFF. The full variable domain, with the rest looked up from reference TRBV7-9 and TRBJ1-4, is DTGVSQNPRHKITKRGQNVTFRCDPISEHNRLYWYRQTLGQGPEFLTYFQNEAQLEKSRLLSDRFSAERPKGSFSTLEIQRTEQGDSAMYLCASSFRDRGNEKLFFGSGTQLSVL.

This clone showed up just once. V is TRBV10-2 and J is TRBJ2-5; perhaps TRBD1 as D (6 bases). Germline CDR1 is WSHSY and CDR2 is SAAADI. V was pared by 9 bases and J by 2 bases, with 16 bases between. There are 14 residues in the CDR3. This CDR3 is CASKQPGQQETQYF. CDR3 DNA sequence: TGCGCCAGTAAACAACCGGGACAACAAGAGACCCAGTACTTC.

The chain has TRBV7-3 and TRBJ2-2; the D is unclear. V lost 2 bases and J 5 bases, leaving 9 bases between the germline ends. In germline, CDR1 is SGHTA, CDR2 FQGTGA. The CDR3 is 14 amino acids. The chain's CDR3 is CASSLSSLTGELFF. The CDR3 nucleotides read TGTGCCAGCAGCTTATCGTCGTTGACCGGGGAGCTGTTTTTT.

The rearrangement links TRBV5-5 to TRBJ2-7; D perhaps matches TRBD2 (5 bases). The CDR3 consists of 14 residues. V lost 0 bases and J lost 6, with 13 bases in between. Looked up from germline, CDR1 is SGHKS and CDR2 is YYEKEE (reference sequence). The CDR3 reads CASSLVKGAGEQYF. CDR3 sequence (DNA): TGTGCCAGCAGCTTGGTAAAGGGTGCGGGCGAGCAGTACTTC.

This rearrangement joins TRBV11-2 to TRBJ2-7, with TRBD1 matching over 9 bases. Germline CDR1 reads SGHAT; CDR2 reads FQNNGV. Germline trimming cut 3 bases from V and 7 bases from J; bases unmatched to any gene: 7. The CDR3 is made up of 14 amino acids. DNA of the CDR3: TGTGCCAGCAGCTTGGGGACAGGGTTGGTGGAGCAGTACTTC. Protein sequence: CASSLGTGLVEQYF.

The chain links TRBV5-6 to TRBJ2-7; 12 nucleotides align to TRBD2. CDR3 size: 16 residues. Germline values: CDR1 SGHDT, CDR2 YYEEEE. Trimming took 3 bases from V and 1 from J; bases not matched to a gene: 5. CDR3 sequence (DNA): TGTGCCAGCAGCTCGTGGACTAGCGGGACTTCCTACGAGCAGTACTTC. Translating gives CASSSWTSGTSYEQYF.

The table lists this clone with a count of one. The rearrangement uses TRBV5-1 and TRBJ1-2; D ambiguous. Germline loops: CDR1 SGHRS, CDR2 YFSETQ. The CDR3 has 13 residues. V dropped 0 bases and J dropped 8 bases, with 11 bases sitting between them. The CDR3, as DNA: TGCGCCAGCAGCTTGGACGGAGGTGGCGGCTACACCTTC. It yields the protein CASSLDGGGGYTF.

The V and J genes are TRBV10-1 and TRBJ1-1; 12 nucleotides align to TRBD1. There are 17 residues in the CDR3. Germline V gene lookup returns CDR1 WNHNN and CDR2 SYGVQD (reference sequence). V gave up 3 bases and J gave up 1 base; unmatched junction bases: 6. CDR3 amino acids: CASSDGTGGLGNTEAFF. CDR3 bases: TGCGCCAGCAGTGATGGGACAGGGGGCTTGGGGAACACTGAAGCTTTCTTT.

V is TRBV18 and J is TRBJ1-5; D unclear. The CDR3 contains 13 residues. Germline V gene lookup returns CDR1 KGHSH and CDR2 LQKENI. Trimming cost V 6 bases and J 1 base, with 7 bases left between them. CDR3 bases: TGTGCCAGCTCGTACACCAGCAATCAGCCCCAGCATTTT. This encodes CASSYTSNQPQHF.